These T cell receptor beta chains were read from a single sample in a study of blood T cell repertoires in COVID-19. The method was immunoSEQ multiplex PCR; TCRdb's version includes in-frame clones alone and lacks a portion of them. The sample includes more than 30,000 clones, roughly nine tenths of them seen just once. The sample comprised peripheral blood. These receptors were taken from an elderly woman with active or convalescent COVID-19. Each CDR3 is given with its conserved first and last residue. The D gene is left open where the match is weak. Clone size is given for some rows only: seen once, a few or many times, or a class if the clone is expanded.

j_call	clone_size	v_call	d_call	cdr3_nt	cdr3_aa
TRBJ2-3	NA	TRBV24-1	TRBD2	TGTGCCGCTGCGGGGGTTAGCACAGATACGCAGTATTTT	CAAAGVSTDTQYF
TRBJ2-3	NA	TRBV9	NA	TGTGCCAGCAGCGTAAGAGCGGGTGCGGATACGCAGTATTTT	CASSVRAGADTQYF
TRBJ1-2	NA	TRBV30	TRBD1	TGTGCCTGGTCATACGCGGGACAGGGGGCGCTTAACTATGGCTACACCTTC	CAWSYAGQGALNYGYTF
TRBJ2-7	NA	TRBV28	TRBD1	TGTGCCAGCAGTTTATGGGAGACAGGGACCTACGAGCAGTACTTC	CASSLWETGTYEQYF
TRBJ2-1	once	TRBV14	TRBD2	TGTGCCAGCAGCCGATCCTCCTTTTTTTGGGGGGGTGAGCAGTTCTTC	CASSRSSFFWGGEQFF
TRBJ2-3	NA	TRBV5-4	NA	TGTGCCAGCAGCTTGTCGTTGGACTCCCCGCAGTATTTT	CASSLSLDSPQYF
TRBJ2-5	NA	TRBV7-8	TRBD1	TGTGCCAGCAGCCCCCTTGCGGGACAGGGAGAAGAGACCCAGTACTTC	CASSPLAGQGEETQYF
TRBJ1-2	NA	TRBV2	TRBD1	TGTGCCAGCAGTGAAGTTGGAAGGACAGGCCTTAACTATGGCTACACCTTC	CASSEVGRTGLNYGYTF
TRBJ2-7	NA	TRBV29-1	TRBD1	TGCAGCGTTGTCGGGACAGGGCCTTACGAGCAGTACTTC	CSVVGTGPYEQYF
TRBJ1-2	NA	TRBV19	TRBD1	TGTGCCAGTAGTACGCGGACAGGCAACACTAACTATGGCTACACCTTC	CASSTRTGNTNYGYTF
TRBJ2-7	once	TRBV6-5	NA	TGTGCCAGCAGTTACCCCACCCAGGGTAGGTCCTACGAGCAGTACTTC	CASSYPTQGRSYEQYF
TRBJ2-1	NA	TRBV11-3	TRBD2	TGTGCCAGCAGCCAGGGGCGCGGGGGGGCCCTCAATGAGCAGTTCTTC	CASSQGRGGALNEQFF
TRBJ1-1	NA	TRBV12-3/TRBV12-4	NA	TGTGCCAGCAGTTTTCGAGGGAGGGAAGCTTTCTTT	CASSFRGREAFF
TRBJ1-1	NA	TRBV5-4	NA	TGTGCCAGCAGCCAACGGGATTTCCTCGGCGATACTGAAGCTTTCTTT	CASSQRDFLGDTEAFF
TRBJ1-2	NA	TRBV19	TRBD1	TGTGCCAGTAGTATCGGCCAGGGGGCTAACTATGGCTACACCTTC	CASSIGQGANYGYTF
TRBJ2-7	NA	TRBV7-8	NA	TGTGCCAGCAGCCCTTTTCGGAGCAGGGTGGGGTACGAGCAGTACTTC	CASSPFRSRVGYEQYF
TRBJ2-7	NA	TRBV7-9	TRBD2	TGTGCCAGCAGCCCCACCGGGGGGGGCCATTCCTACGAGCAGTACTTC	CASSPTGGGHSYEQYF
TRBJ1-1	NA	TRBV7-7	NA	TGTGCCAGCAGTCCAGGGATGAACACTGAAGCTTTCTTT	CASSPGMNTEAFF
TRBJ2-1	few	TRBV10-2	TRBD1	TGCGCCAGCAGACCAAACCCGGAAGACAGGGTGGGGAATGAGCAGTTCTTC	CASRPNPEDRVGNEQFF
TRBJ2-3	NA	TRBV10-1	TRBD1	TGCGCCAGCACCCGGACAGGGCCTGGATTAGTGGATACGCAGTATTTT	CASTRTGPGLVDTQYF
TRBJ2-7	NA	TRBV19	NA	TGTGCCAGTAGTATAGAGAGGGTCGGGTACGAGCAGTACTTC	CASSIERVGYEQYF
TRBJ1-1	NA	TRBV20-1	NA	TGCAGTGCTAGAGACCTTGAAGCTTTCTTT	CSARDLEAFF
TRBJ2-7	NA	TRBV18	TRBD1	TGTGCCAGCTCACTGGGACAGGGGAGCCCCTACGAGCAGTACTTC	CASSLGQGSPYEQYF
TRBJ2-7	NA	TRBV19	TRBD1	TGTGCCAGTAGTAGGACAGGGGGGACGAGCTCCTACGAGCAGTACTTC	CASSRTGGTSSYEQYF
TRBJ2-7	NA	TRBV28	NA	TGTGCCAGCAGTTTCCAGGGTCAGGTCTCCTACGAGCAGTACTTC	CASSFQGQVSYEQYF
TRBJ2-7	NA	TRBV4-1	NA	TGCGCCAGCAGCCCAGGGGCGTACGAGCAGTACTTC	CASSPGAYEQYF
TRBJ2-5	NA	TRBV5-1	TRBD2	TGCGCCAGCAGCCCTGCGGGGGGAGGTGAGACCCAGTACTTC	CASSPAGGGETQYF
TRBJ2-5	NA	TRBV27	NA	TGTGCCAGCAGCGGGGACTGGAACCAAGAGACCCAGTACTTC	CASSGDWNQETQYF
TRBJ2-2	NA	TRBV4-1	NA	TGCGCCAGCAGCATTGACACTAACACCGGGGAGCTGTTTTTT	CASSIDTNTGELFF
TRBJ2-3	NA	TRBV6-5	NA	TGTGCCAGCAGTCCCGACAGGACCGCAGTGGATACGCAGTATTTT	CASSPDRTAVDTQYF
TRBJ1-2	NA	TRBV12-3/TRBV12-4	NA	TGTGCCAGCAGCACCATAGTCGGGGTCGGCTACACCTTC	CASSTIVGVGYTF
TRBJ1-2	NA	TRBV14	NA	TGTGCCACAATCCCTTCGGGGTGGGCCACAAACTATGGCTACACCTTC	CATIPSGWATNYGYTF
TRBJ2-1	NA	TRBV15	TRBD1	TGTGCCACCAGCAGGACAGGGGATTGGATCATTGAGCAGTTCTTC	CATSRTGDWIIEQFF
TRBJ2-7	NA	TRBV19	TRBD1	TGTGCCAGTAGAAAAGGGGGCCTTTCCTACGAGCAGTACTTC	CASRKGGLSYEQYF
TRBJ2-7	NA	TRBV30	NA	TGTGCCTGGAGTAACCCGCCTTACCAGAACGAGCAGTACTTC	CAWSNPPYQNEQYF
TRBJ2-3	NA	TRBV5-1	TRBD2	TGCGCCAGCAGCCCCAACTTCGGACTAGCGGGCCGGAGAGATACGCAGTATTTT	CASSPNFGLAGRRDTQYF
TRBJ2-3	few	TRBV20-1	TRBD2	TGCAGTGCTAGTGCCCTTCGCGGGGGAGGTTCAAATACGCAGTATTTT	CSASALRGGGSNTQYF
TRBJ2-2	NA	TRBV2	NA	TGTGCCAGCACCGCCACCGATTGGGGGGTCACCGGGGAGCTGTTTTTT	CASTATDWGVTGELFF
TRBJ2-5	NA	TRBV28	TRBD2	TGTGCCAGCAGTTCCCACCTAGCGGGGTGGGAGACCCAGTACTTC	CASSSHLAGWETQYF
TRBJ1-1	NA	TRBV5-4	NA	TGTGCCAGCAGCTTGGGGTCCCAGGGGACTGAAGCTTTCTTT	CASSLGSQGTEAFF
TRBJ2-2	NA	TRBV19	TRBD2	TGTGCCAGTAGCCCTAGCGGGGGCGCGAACACCGGGGAGCTGTTTTTT	CASSPSGGANTGELFF
TRBJ2-4	NA	TRBV7-9	NA	TGTGCCAGCAGCTTAGCCGGGGGGCCAGCCAAAAACATTCAGTACTTC	CASSLAGGPAKNIQYF
TRBJ2-1	few	TRBV7-3	TRBD1	TGTGCCAGCAGCTCTACGAGGGACAGGGGGGTGAATGAGCAGTTCTTC	CASSSTRDRGVNEQFF
TRBJ1-4	NA	TRBV28	NA	TGTGCCAGCAGGACCGCCGGGACATCATTTCATCGGGAAAAACTGTTTTTT	CASRTAGTSFHREKLFF
TRBJ2-7	NA	TRBV10-1	TRBD1	TGCGCCAGCAGTGAGTCGGGAGACAGGGTTACCGAGCAGTACTTC	CASSESGDRVTEQYF
TRBJ1-1	NA	TRBV6-5	NA	TGTGCCAGCACCCACTCACACACTGAAGCTTTCTTT	CASTHSHTEAFF
TRBJ1-5	NA	TRBV24-1	NA	TGTGCCACCAGTGATGTAACAGTAAACAATCAGCCCCAGCATTTT	CATSDVTVNNQPQHF
TRBJ2-5	NA	TRBV6-4	TRBD2	TGTGCCAGCAGCCCTAGCGGGGGGCCTGGGGAGACCCAGTACTTC	CASSPSGGPGETQYF
TRBJ2-5	NA	TRBV18	TRBD1	TGTGCCAGCTCACCAATCCGGACAGGTTTGCAAGAGACCCAGTACTTC	CASSPIRTGLQETQYF